These T cell receptor beta chains were read from a single sample in a study of T cell responses to AZD1222 COVID-19 vaccine. The method was immunoSEQ multiplex PCR; TCRdb's version includes in-frame clones alone and lacks a portion of them. The sample consists of some 150,000 clones, over 85% of them appearing once. The sample was peripheral blood, taken on day 0 of AZD1222 vaccination. These receptors all stem from an adult in good health. The CDR3 runs from the conserved cysteine through the conserved F or W. The order of the fields is J gene, V gene, D gene, clone size, CDR3 protein, CDR3 DNA. A D gene is named only where the DNA matches it firmly. Expanded clones are given a class, and other clones once, few, many or no size at all.

TRBJ1-6,TRBV6-4,-,-,CATRRELRALHSPLHF,TGTGCCACCCGACGGGAACTTAGAGCCCTTCATTCACCCCTCCACTTT
TRBJ2-4,TRBV4-1,-,-,CASSQWSTHKNIQYF,TGCGCCAGCAGCCAATGGTCAACTCATAAAAACATTCAGTACTTC
TRBJ2-2,TRBV30,-,-,CAWSGGTHTGELFF,TGTGCCTGGAGTGGAGGGACACACACCGGGGAGCTGTTTTTT
TRBJ2-5,TRBV7-9,-,-,CASSLDRQETQYF,TGTGCCAGCAGCTTGGACAGACAAGAGACCCAGTACTTC
TRBJ1-3,TRBV19,TRBD1,-,CASSMEGASGNTIYF,TGTGCCAGTAGTATGGAGGGGGCATCTGGAAACACCATATATTTT
TRBJ1-1,TRBV18,-,few,CASSPRTLNTEAFF,TGTGCCAGCTCACCAAGGACATTGAACACTGAAGCTTTCTTT
TRBJ2-1,TRBV6-6,TRBD2,few,CASSYVIAGANEQFF,TGTGCCAGCAGTTACGTAATAGCGGGGGCTAATGAGCAGTTCTTC
TRBJ2-7,TRBV6-2/TRBV6-3,TRBD2,-,CASSYLGLPAYEQYF,TGTGCCAGCAGTTACCTGGGACTACCAGCCTACGAGCAGTACTTC
TRBJ1-3,TRBV10-3,-,-,CAISESGVSSGNTIYF,TGTGCCATCAGTGAGTCGGGGGTGAGCTCTGGAAACACCATATATTTT
TRBJ2-3,TRBV7-9,TRBD1,once,CASSQGQDADTQYF,TGTGCCAGCAGCCAGGGACAGGACGCAGATACGCAGTATTTT
TRBJ1-2,TRBV27,TRBD1,-,CASSLSQIQGERYGYTF,TGTGCCAGCAGTTTATCACAAATACAGGGGGAACGGTATGGCTACACCTTC
TRBJ1-1,TRBV4-1,-,once,CASSQVEQMNTEAFF,TGCGCCAGCAGCCAAGTGGAACAGATGAACACTGAAGCTTTCTTT
TRBJ1-6,TRBV27,-,-,CASSLLPLNVISPLHF,TGTGCCAGCAGTTTATTACCTTTGAATGTAATTTCACCCCTCCACTTT
TRBJ2-7,TRBV14,TRBD2,once,CASSQDQREKEDEQYF,TGTGCCAGCAGCCAAGATCAGCGGGAGAAGGAGGACGAGCAGTACTTC
TRBJ1-2,TRBV5-1,-,-,CASSLGQASYGYTF,TGCGCCAGCAGCTTGGGACAGGCTTCGTATGGCTACACCTTC
TRBJ2-5,TRBV13,-,-,CASSLAVQETQYF,TGTGCCAGCAGCTTAGCGGTTCAAGAGACCCAGTACTTC
TRBJ1-1,TRBV10-3,-,-,CAISESMGPGGAFF,TGTGCCATCAGTGAGTCGATGGGGCCCGGCGGAGCTTTCTTT
TRBJ2-7,TRBV11-3,-,-,CASSLRASGSYEQYF,TGTGCCAGCAGCTTAAGAGCGAGCGGCTCCTACGAGCAGTACTTC
TRBJ1-1,TRBV4-1,-,few,CASSQIGNTEAFF,TGCGCCAGCAGCCAAATCGGGAACACTGAAGCTTTCTTT
TRBJ1-6,TRBV28,TRBD1,-,CASSLRQGGNSPLHF,TGTGCCAGCAGCCTAAGACAGGGTGGCAATTCACCCCTCCACTTT
TRBJ1-5,TRBV19,-,once,CASSIREGLGNQPQHF,TGTGCCAGTAGTATACGAGAGGGGTTGGGGAATCAGCCCCAGCATTTT
TRBJ1-3,TRBV7-9,-,few,CASTGADGNTIYF,TGTGCCAGCACGGGCGCGGATGGAAACACCATATATTTT
TRBJ1-5,TRBV5-1,-,-,CASSPGPNQPQHF,TGCGCCAGCAGCCCCGGACCGAATCAGCCCCAGCATTTT
TRBJ2-6,TRBV2,-,few,CASSESWVGANVLTF,TGTGCCAGCAGTGAATCGTGGGTTGGGGCCAACGTCCTGACTTTC
TRBJ1-1,TRBV30,-,-,CAWRTGLNTEAFF,TGTGCCTGGAGGACAGGCTTGAACACTGAAGCTTTCTTT